Given below is one T cell receptor (beta chain) in context. These data come from a study of T cell changes during pregnancy in multiple sclerosis. TCRdb's table, derived via immunoSEQ multiplex PCR, lists solely in-frame clones and lacks some. The sample lists 35,000 to 45,000 clones, nearly 90% occurring once. Germline assignment: CDR1 SGHDT and CDR2 YYEEEE. The CDR3 is 13 residues long. This sequence joins TRBV5-6 and TRBJ2-5; a weak D match, TRBD1 (5 bases). TRBJ2-7 matches the DNA end more closely, so the J call is doubtful. This TCR was recovered from a female donor with multiple sclerosis, enrolled in a pregnancy study. The sample was CD4+ T cells from peripheral blood mononuclear cells, taken after pregnancy. CDR3 protein: CASSLIGASEQYF. The CDR3 DNA sequence: TGTGCCAGCAGCTTGATAGGGGCTTCCGAGCAGTACTTC.